This T cell receptor (beta chain) emerged from a study of beta chain features in type 1 diabetes. Germline values: CDR1 MGHRA, CDR2 YSYEKL. V shed 4 bases and J 2 bases; nucleotides not matched to a gene: 5. CDR3 length equals 15 residues. Reverse transcription of all isolated RNA meant that expressed TCRB transcripts were sequenced. Profiling relied on immunoSEQ multiplex PCR, and the TCRdb table lists in-frame clones only, not all of them. Counted here are hundreds of thousands of clones, 9.5% to 11% occurring once; the ten biggest clones make up about 0.014%. The sequence was collected from a woman aged 25 to 39 in good health. The specimen sequenced was naive CD4+ T cells from blood. V and J are TRBV4-1 and TRBJ1-3; 7 positions match TRBD1. The CDR3 region has the DNA TGCGCCAGCAGCCTAGCCGGGACAGCTGGAAACACCATATATTTT. It encodes CASSLAGTAGNTIYF.